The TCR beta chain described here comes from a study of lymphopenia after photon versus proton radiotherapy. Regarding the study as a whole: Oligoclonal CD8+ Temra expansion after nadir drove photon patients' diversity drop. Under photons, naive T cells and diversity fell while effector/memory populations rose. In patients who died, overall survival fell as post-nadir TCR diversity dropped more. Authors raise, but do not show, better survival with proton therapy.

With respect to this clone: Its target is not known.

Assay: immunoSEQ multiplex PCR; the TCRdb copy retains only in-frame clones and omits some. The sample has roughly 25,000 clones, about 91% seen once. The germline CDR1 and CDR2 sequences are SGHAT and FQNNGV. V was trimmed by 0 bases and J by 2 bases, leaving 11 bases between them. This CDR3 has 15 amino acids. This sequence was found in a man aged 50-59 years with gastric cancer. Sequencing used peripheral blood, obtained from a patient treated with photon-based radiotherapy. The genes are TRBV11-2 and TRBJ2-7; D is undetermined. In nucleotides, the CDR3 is TGTGCCAGCAGCTTAGACATTGGGATCACCTACGAGCAGTACTTC. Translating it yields CASSLDIGITYEQYF.